The TCR beta chain under discussion was sequenced for a study of Graves' ophthalmopathy and Graves' hyperthyroidism. Germline lookup yields CDR1 SGHTS and CDR2 YDEGEE. This CDR3 contains 13 residues. V gave up 2 bases and J gave up 10 bases; unmatched junction bases: 2. The study excluded patients with other autoimmune diseases, uncontrolled infections, pregnancy or lactation. Amplified material comprised TCR beta CDR3 regions derived from RNA transcripts. First-round RT-PCR employed HTBI primers, with a second-round multiplex PCR after it. TCRdb re-called the multiplex PCR reads with MiXCR, one entry per CDR3 protein. This sample carries some 250,000 distinct CDR3 sequences, 45% to 55% of them seen once, and the ten largest clones take less than 50%.

This TCR came from an adult man with Graves' ophthalmopathy. V is TRBV5-8 and J is TRBJ1-6, with 8 bases aligning to TRBD1. Sequencing was carried out using peripheral blood. The CDR3 reads CASSFPGGSPLHF. The CDR3 DNA sequence: TGTGCCAGCAGCTTCCCAGGGGGCTCACCCCTCCACTTT.